The T cell receptor beta chain under discussion was sequenced for a study of CD8+ T cells in alopecia areata. About the study: Tofacitinib lasted 6 to 18 months, then 6 months off drug. Study-level points and caveats: Scalp clonality dropped significantly under tofacitinib, as did expanded CD8+ top-100 clones.

The germline V gene has CDR1 SNHLY and CDR2 FYNNEI. V shed 5 bases, J shed 11 bases, and the junction held 15 bases outside the gene matches. This CDR3 spans 15 amino acids. cDNA serving as the sequencing template came from extracted, reverse transcribed RNA. Sequenced by immunoSEQ multiplex PCR; TCRdb stores in-frame clones only, minus some. The sample yields about 210,000 clones, roughly 64% seen once. A note on this clone: Antigen: not known.

Treatment noted: oral pan-JAK inhibitor, 5-10 mg twice daily. Sampling of alopecia areata patients yielded lesional scalp punch biopsies as well as peripheral blood. The genes are TRBV2 and TRBJ2-4, with 7 bases identical to TRBD1. The specimen was CD4+ T cells sorted from blood, collected at week 4, from a patient treated with tofacitinib. The sequence came from a human donor with alopecia areata. The CDR3 region has the DNA TGTGCCAGCAGTCCGCTCGACAGGGACGTTGGGGTTCAGTACTTC. Translated: CASSPLDRDVGVQYF.